This T cell receptor beta chain was recovered during a study of T cells in Graves' hyperthyroidism and ophthalmopathy. V was trimmed by 2 bases and J by 7 bases, leaving 14 bases between them. Germline V CDR1 and CDR2: KGHDR, SFDVKD. The CDR3 is made up of 15 amino acids. Amplification yielded TCR beta CDR3 regions, with RNA transcripts as the source. The study used the HTBI primer set for a first-round RT-PCR of the TCR CDR3. TCRdb independently ran MiXCR on the multiplex PCR reads; one entry per CDR3 protein. The sample has 490,000 or so distinct CDR3 sequences, about 22% seen once. Material: blood. This TCR derives from an older woman with Graves' ophthalmopathy. The V gene is TRBV24-1, the J gene TRBJ2-1; D may be TRBD1 (6 bases). This CDR3 reads CATSDSQTGRNEQFF. The CDR3 DNA sequence: TGTGCCACCAGTGATTCCCAGACAGGTAGAAATGAGCAGTTCTTC.